A selection of T cell receptor beta chains follows, all from one sample in a study of blood T cell repertoires in COVID-19. Measured with immunoSEQ multiplex PCR; TCRdb has only the in-frame clones, and not every one. Seen here are about 78,000 clones, around 91% observed once, and the top ten hold 0.95% to 1.3%. Sequencing was performed on peripheral blood. The source is a woman aged 45 to 65 in a cohort sampled during active COVID-19. CDR3s include the opening cysteine and the closing phenylalanine or tryptophan. A D gene is named only where the DNA matches it firmly. Some rows mark clone size as missing; the rest say once, few, many or name a class of expanded clone.

cdr3_aa: CASSTRQGFTYEQYF
cdr3_nt: TGTGCCAGCAGTACCCGACAGGGGTTCACCTACGAGCAGTACTTC
v_call: TRBV27
d_call: TRBD1
j_call: TRBJ2-7
clone_size: -

cdr3_aa: CASSLGQGVNTEAFF
cdr3_nt: TGTGCCAGCTCACTGGGACAGGGCGTTAACACTGAAGCTTTCTTT
v_call: TRBV18
d_call: TRBD1
j_call: TRBJ1-1
clone_size: -

cdr3_aa: CASSLDRGLNTEAFF
cdr3_nt: TGCGCCAGCAGCTTGGATCGGGGATTGAACACTGAAGCTTTCTTT
v_call: TRBV5-1
d_call: -
j_call: TRBJ1-1
clone_size: -

cdr3_aa: CASSDGTSGRATDTQYF
cdr3_nt: TGTGCCAGCAGTGACGGGACTAGCGGGAGGGCCACAGATACGCAGTATTTT
v_call: TRBV6-4
d_call: TRBD2
j_call: TRBJ2-3
clone_size: once

cdr3_aa: CASSSLQGRNEQFF
cdr3_nt: TGTGCCAGCAGCTCCCTACAGGGGAGGAATGAGCAGTTCTTC
v_call: TRBV11-2
d_call: -
j_call: TRBJ2-1
clone_size: -

cdr3_aa: CASSSPGSLYGYTF
cdr3_nt: TGTGCCAGCAGCTCACCAGGAAGTCTATATGGCTACACCTTC
v_call: TRBV5-4
d_call: -
j_call: TRBJ1-2
clone_size: -

cdr3_aa: CAIHGGGEQYF
cdr3_nt: TGTGCCATCCACGGGGGTGGCGAGCAGTACTTC
v_call: TRBV10-3
d_call: -
j_call: TRBJ2-7
clone_size: -

cdr3_aa: CASSYSTGIGDYGYTF
cdr3_nt: TGTGCCAGCAGTTACTCGACAGGCATCGGGGATTATGGCTACACCTTC
v_call: TRBV6-2/TRBV6-3
d_call: -
j_call: TRBJ1-2
clone_size: once

cdr3_aa: CASSPSGGHNGGYTF
cdr3_nt: TGTGCCAGTAGTCCCTCGGGGGGCCATAACGGCGGCTACACCTTC
v_call: TRBV19
d_call: -
j_call: TRBJ1-2
clone_size: -

cdr3_aa: CAWSLTGGNSPLHF
cdr3_nt: TGTGCCTGGAGCTTGACAGGGGGCAATTCACCCCTCCACTTT
v_call: TRBV30
d_call: TRBD1
j_call: TRBJ1-6
clone_size: few

cdr3_aa: CASSHRVLNYGYTF
cdr3_nt: TGTGCCAGCAGCCATCGGGTCCTAAACTATGGCTACACCTTC
v_call: TRBV3-1/TRBV3-2
d_call: -
j_call: TRBJ1-2
clone_size: -

cdr3_aa: CATEHRGLSEETQYF
cdr3_nt: TGTGCCACCGAACACAGGGGGTTGTCCGAAGAGACCCAGTACTTC
v_call: TRBV28
d_call: TRBD1
j_call: TRBJ2-5
clone_size: -

cdr3_aa: CASSPGTVSSYEQYF
cdr3_nt: TGTGCCAGCTCACCAGGGACAGTAAGCTCCTACGAGCAGTACTTC
v_call: TRBV18
d_call: TRBD1
j_call: TRBJ2-7
clone_size: -

cdr3_aa: CATTTSLAGPYNEQFF
cdr3_nt: TGTGCCACCACCACCTCACTAGCGGGCCCTTACAATGAGCAGTTCTTC
v_call: TRBV24-1
d_call: TRBD2
j_call: TRBJ2-1
clone_size: -

cdr3_aa: CASSLQGANTGELFF
cdr3_nt: TGTGCCAGCTCACTGCAGGGGGCGAACACCGGGGAGCTGTTTTTT
v_call: TRBV18
d_call: TRBD1
j_call: TRBJ2-2
clone_size: -

cdr3_aa: CAWSDWTGYTDTQYF
cdr3_nt: TGTGCCTGGAGTGACTGGACAGGATACACAGATACGCAGTATTTT
v_call: TRBV30
d_call: TRBD1
j_call: TRBJ2-3
clone_size: -

cdr3_aa: CASTTDHMNTEAFF
cdr3_nt: TGTGCCAGTACAACAGACCATATGAACACTGAAGCTTTCTTT
v_call: TRBV19
d_call: -
j_call: TRBJ1-1
clone_size: once

cdr3_aa: CASTYRVEFGEQFF
cdr3_nt: TGTGCCAGCACCTATAGAGTAGAGTTCGGTGAGCAGTTCTTC
v_call: TRBV28
d_call: -
j_call: TRBJ2-1
clone_size: -

cdr3_aa: CASSQVDRQANEQFF
cdr3_nt: TGTGCCAGCAGCCAGGTGGACAGGCAGGCGAATGAGCAGTTCTTC
v_call: TRBV3-1/TRBV3-2
d_call: TRBD1
j_call: TRBJ2-1
clone_size: -

cdr3_aa: CSVEGTRGRENTGELFF
cdr3_nt: TGCAGCGTTGAGGGTACGAGGGGGCGTGAGAACACCGGGGAGCTGTTTTTT
v_call: TRBV29-1
d_call: TRBD1
j_call: TRBJ2-2
clone_size: -

cdr3_aa: CASRGLSTYEQYF
cdr3_nt: TGTGCCAGCAGGGGGCTCTCTACTTACGAGCAGTACTTC
v_call: TRBV27
d_call: -
j_call: TRBJ2-7
clone_size: -

cdr3_aa: CASTDRLVETQYF
cdr3_nt: TGTGCCAGCACCGATCGGTTGGTGGAGACCCAGTACTTC
v_call: TRBV2
d_call: -
j_call: TRBJ2-5
clone_size: -

cdr3_aa: CASMITGTNQPQHF
cdr3_nt: TGTGCCAGTATGATCACAGGTACCAATCAGCCCCAGCATTTT
v_call: TRBV19
d_call: -
j_call: TRBJ1-5
clone_size: -

cdr3_aa: CASSLSHKADTYEQYF
cdr3_nt: TGTGCCAGCAGCTTAAGTCACAAGGCAGACACCTACGAGCAGTACTTC
v_call: TRBV7-3
d_call: -
j_call: TRBJ2-7
clone_size: -

cdr3_aa: CASSERTSARIKAYNEQFF
cdr3_nt: TGTGCCAGCAGTGAACGGACTAGCGCCCGTATTAAGGCATACAATGAGCAGTTCTTC
v_call: TRBV6-1
d_call: TRBD2
j_call: TRBJ2-1
clone_size: -

cdr3_aa: CSVKRQTDTQYF
cdr3_nt: TGCAGCGTTAAGCGACAGACAGATACGCAGTATTTT
v_call: TRBV29-1
d_call: -
j_call: TRBJ2-3
clone_size: -

cdr3_aa: CASSYQGPNYGYTF
cdr3_nt: TGTGCCAGCAGTTACCAGGGGCCTAACTATGGCTACACCTTC
v_call: TRBV6-5
d_call: -
j_call: TRBJ1-2
clone_size: -